The 15 T cell receptor beta chains in this list originate from one sample, sequenced in a study of T cell repertoires in cytomegalovirus infection. What these receptors recognize is not known. MiXCR, run by TCRdb on the reads, gives a single entry per CDR3 protein. The sample lists 450,000 to 600,000 distinct CDR3 sequences, around 30% occurring once. The specimen was cultured PBMCs, collected from culture after CMV antigen stimulation. The receptors come from a human donor in good health (CMV status not recorded). Some clones in this sample may be carry-over from other donors' samples.

The chain has TRBV19 and TRBJ1-5; D gene uncertain. There are 12 residues in the CDR3. Germline V gene lookup returns CDR1 LNHDA and CDR2 SQIVND (reference sequence). Trimming left V 5 bases short and J 6 bases short, with 8 bases between. CDR3 bases: TGTGCCAGTAGTTCCCGAAGTCAGCCCCAGCATTTT. Protein: CASSSRSQPQHF. Full variable domain (outside the CDR3, taken from reference TRBV19 and TRBJ1-5): DGGITQSPKYLFRKEGQNVTLSCEQNLNHDAMYWYRQDPGQGLRLIYYSQIVNDFQKGDIAEGYSVSREKKESFPLTVTSAQKNPTAFYLCASSSRSQPQHFGDGTRLSIL.

V is TRBV2 and J is TRBJ1-1; a possible D gene is TRBD1 (6 bases). The CDR3 length is 13 residues. Germline V gene sequence: CDR1 SNHLY, CDR2 FYNNEI. The V gene lost 4 bases and the J gene lost 4 bases, with 10 bases spanning the gap. CDR3 residues: CASSVRGLTEAFF. The DNA for the CDR3 is TGTGCCAGCAGTGTCAGGGGACTCACTGAAGCTTTCTTT. Full variable domain (outside the CDR3, taken from reference TRBV2 and TRBJ1-1): EPEVTQTPSHQVTQMGQEVILRCVPISNHLYFYWYRQILGQKVEFLVSFYNNEISEKSEIFDDQFSVERPDGSNFTLKIRSTKLEDSAMYFCASSVRGLTEAFFGQGTRLTVV.

This clonotype was observed a handful of times. The rearrangement joins TRBV7-8 to TRBJ2-7; a weak D match, TRBD1 (5 bases). The CDR3 sequence is 16 residues long. Per the germline V gene, CDR1 is SGHVS and CDR2 is FQNEAQ. V lost 8 bases and J lost 0, with 20 bases in between. This chain's CDR3 is CASSAQVGPSSYEQYV. CDR3 sequence (DNA): TGTGCCAGCTCGGCACAGGTCGGACCAAGCTCCTACGAGCAGTACGTC.

The chain links TRBV7-9 to TRBJ1-2; D is uncertain. Trimming pared 5 bases from V and 12 bases from J, leaving 13 bases between. Germline V lookup: CDR1 SEHNR, CDR2 FQNEAQ (reference sequence). The CDR3 spans 11 residues. CDR3 residues: CASSPDQEDTF. The CDR3 DNA reads TGTGCCAGCAGCCCTGACCAGGAAGACACCTTC.

This clonotype has at least ten counts. This chain connects TRBV7-2 to TRBJ2-3; D is possibly TRBD1 (6 bases). The CDR3 length is 14 residues. Germline CDR1 and CDR2: SGHTA and FQGNSA. V gave up 3 bases and J gave up 2 bases, with 9 bases separating them. CDR3 bases: TGTGCCAGCAGCTTGGGGGCCTTCACAGATACGCAGTATTTT. Its translation is CASSLGAFTDTQYF.

The genes are TRBV7-2 and TRBJ2-2; no firm D call. The CDR3 sequence is 13 residues long. Trimming left V 7 bases short and J 0 bases short, with 6 bases between. Per germline, CDR1 SGHTA and CDR2 FQGNSA. CDR3 loop: CASTGTNTGELFF. The CDR3 nucleotides are TGTGCCAGCACGGGTACGAACACCGGGGAGCTGTTTTTT.

The rearrangement uses TRBV6-6 and TRBJ1-2; perhaps TRBD1 as D (6 bases). Trimming pared 4 bases from V and 4 bases from J, leaving 13 bases between. CDR3 length equals 14 residues. CDR1 MNHNY and CDR2 SVGAGI come from the germline V gene (reference sequence). The CDR3 sequence: CASSSGVLSYGYTF. CDR3 DNA sequence: TGTGCCAGCAGTTCAGGGGTTTTGAGCTATGGCTACACCTTC.

This clonotype has just a few counts. V and J are TRBV24-1 and TRBJ2-1, with unresolved D. Germline CDR1 is KGHDR and CDR2 is SFDVKD. Trimming pared 4 bases from V and 7 bases from J, leaving 7 bases between. This CDR3 contains 12 residues. The CDR3 protein is CATSEPQNEQFF. The CDR3 DNA follows: TGTGCCACCAGTGAACCCCAGAATGAGCAGTTCTTC.

The chain has TRBV4-1 and TRBJ2-1, with 10 bases matching TRBD2. V was pared by 0 bases and J by 9 bases, with 8 bases of the junction left unmatched. Germline V lookup: CDR1 MGHRA, CDR2 YSYEKL. This CDR3 is 16 amino acids long. Here the CDR3 DNA reads TGCGCCAGCAGCCAAGAGGAGACTAGCGGGTTGGCTGAGCAGTTCTTC. It is translated as CASSQEETSGLAEQFF.

The rearrangement links TRBV6-2 or TRBV6-3 to TRBJ1-1; TRBD1 might be the D (5 bases). Between the trimmed V and J ends, which lost 0 bases and 6 bases, there was a span of 11 bases. The CDR3 has 14 amino acids. From germline, CDR1 is MNHEY and CDR2 SVGEGT. The CDR3 DNA sequence: TGTGCCAGCAGTTACTCGCAGGGCCGGGCTGAAGCTTTCTTT. This encodes CASSYSQGRAEAFF.

The table lists this clonotype with many counts. This rearrangement joins TRBV14 to TRBJ1-1; 9 bases line up with TRBD1. Per the germline V gene, CDR1 is SGHDN and CDR2 is FVKESK. CDR3 length: 15 amino acids. With 4 bases clipped from V and 1 base from J, the junction kept 4 bases outside the gene matches. The CDR3 bases are TGTGCCAGCAGCCTTAGGACAGGGGCGAACACTGAAGCTTTCTTT. It specifies CASSLRTGANTEAFF.

This clonotype appeared many times. The genes are TRBV7-7 and TRBJ2-5, with 9 bases lining up with TRBD2. This CDR3 is built from 15 residues. Germline loops: CDR1 SSHAT, CDR2 FNYEAQ (reference sequence). V shed 4 bases and J 2 bases; nucleotides not matched to a gene: 5. The CDR3 region has the DNA TGTGCCAGCAGCTCCTCGAGCGGGAGGCAAGAGACCCAGTACTTC. Amino acids: CASSSSSGRQETQYF.

This chain links TRBV12-3 or TRBV12-4 with TRBJ2-1, with D unresolved. The V end lost 3 bases, the J end lost 9 bases, and 15 bases lay between the germline ends. The CDR3 runs 14 residues. The CDR3 nucleotides read TGTGCCAGCAGTTTGGCGGCTAGGGCAAGTGAGCAGTTCTTC. Translated, it gives CASSLAARASEQFF.

This clonotype was seen only a few times. The chain couples TRBV12-3 or TRBV12-4 to TRBJ2-1, with TRBD2 matching 8 bases. J lost 6 bases, V lost 6 bases, and 13 bases had no gene match. The CDR3 runs 16 residues. This CDR3 is CASRNGAGGPGNEQFF. The DNA of the CDR3 is TGTGCCAGCAGAAACGGGGCGGGAGGCCCAGGCAATGAGCAGTTCTTC.

Only a few counts were recorded for this clonotype. V is TRBV6-5 and J is TRBJ2-5; D is uncertain. This CDR3 contains 13 residues. Germline V lookup: CDR1 MNHEY, CDR2 SVGAGI. Deletions cut 0 bases from V and 5 bases from J, with 7 bases between. The CDR3 reads CASSYSSGETQYF. CDR3 in DNA: TGTGCCAGCAGTTACTCGTCTGGGGAGACCCAGTACTTC.